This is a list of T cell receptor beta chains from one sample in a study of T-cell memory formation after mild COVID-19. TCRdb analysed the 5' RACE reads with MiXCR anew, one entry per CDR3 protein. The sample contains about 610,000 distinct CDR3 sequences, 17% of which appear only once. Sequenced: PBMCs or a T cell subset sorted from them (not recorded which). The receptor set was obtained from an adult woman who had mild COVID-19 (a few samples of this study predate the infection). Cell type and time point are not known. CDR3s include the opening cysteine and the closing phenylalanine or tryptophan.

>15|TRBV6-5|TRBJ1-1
CASSFGTGTISEAFF
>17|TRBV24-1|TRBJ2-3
CATSDLQTGGTSDTQYF
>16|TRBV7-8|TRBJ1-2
CASSTWTGEGNYGYTF
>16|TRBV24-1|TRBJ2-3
CATSDSRLSSTDTQYF
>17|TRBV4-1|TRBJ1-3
CASSLGHPSGRTITIYF
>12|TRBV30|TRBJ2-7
CAWGPTGIEQYF
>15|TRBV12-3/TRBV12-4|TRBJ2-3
CASTVGLAGGNTQYF
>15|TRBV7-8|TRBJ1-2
CASSLVRNTNYGYTF
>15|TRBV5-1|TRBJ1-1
CASSTEEGHGAEAFF
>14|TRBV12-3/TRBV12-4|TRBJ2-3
CASSLSGGADTQYF
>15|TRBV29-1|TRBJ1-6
CSVKDRGADNSPLHF
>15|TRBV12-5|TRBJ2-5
CASGLEPGQGMTQYF
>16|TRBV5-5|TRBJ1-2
CASSFPGQGEFYGYTF
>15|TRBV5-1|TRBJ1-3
CASSFLRGAGNTIYF
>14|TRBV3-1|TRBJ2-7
CASSRLAGRYEQYF
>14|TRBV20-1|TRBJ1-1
CSASLSRGQALPFF
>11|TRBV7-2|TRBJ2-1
CASSHMGEQFF
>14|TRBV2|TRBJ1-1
CASSDLLSNTEAFF
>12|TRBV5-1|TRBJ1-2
CASRETDYGYTF
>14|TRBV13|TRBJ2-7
CASSSTHWADEQYF
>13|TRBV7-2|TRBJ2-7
CASSVWREYEQYF
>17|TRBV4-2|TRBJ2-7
CASSQPPGLADDYEQYF
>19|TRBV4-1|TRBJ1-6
CASSQDPTSAGDPISPLHF
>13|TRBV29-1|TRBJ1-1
CSGRGGLVTEAFF
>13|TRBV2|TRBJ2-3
CASRTRGRDTQYF
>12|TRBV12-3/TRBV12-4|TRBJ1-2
CASSAGGIGYTF
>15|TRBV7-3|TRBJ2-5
CASSLMGHDGETQYF
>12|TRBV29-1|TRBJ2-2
CSVERDTGELFF
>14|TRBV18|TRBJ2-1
CASSPGWNHNEQFF
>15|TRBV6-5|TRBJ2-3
CASSLTSEYTDTQYF
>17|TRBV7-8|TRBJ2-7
CASSATRRGLPPYEQYF
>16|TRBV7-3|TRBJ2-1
CASSHLSGQNYNEQFF
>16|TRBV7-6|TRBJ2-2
CASSLAPGTRGGELFF
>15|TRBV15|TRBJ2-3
CATSPQAGVTDTQYF
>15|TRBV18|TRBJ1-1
CASSPPLAQGAEAFF
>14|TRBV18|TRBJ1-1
CASSSSTPNTEAFF
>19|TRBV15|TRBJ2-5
CATSRRGGQYALSGETQYF
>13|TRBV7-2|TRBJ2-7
CASSRESRREQYF
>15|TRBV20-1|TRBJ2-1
CSAREGGYSYNEQFF
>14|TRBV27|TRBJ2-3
CASSFGLAIDTQYF
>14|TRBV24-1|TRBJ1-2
CATRPSQGGHGYTF
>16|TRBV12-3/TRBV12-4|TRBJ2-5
CASSYTPPRGEETQYF
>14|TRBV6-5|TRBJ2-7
CASSYVVGDYEQYF
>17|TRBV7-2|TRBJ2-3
CASSQGLAGGAGDTQYF
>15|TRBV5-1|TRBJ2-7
CASSPPAPRGYEQYF